The present T cell receptor beta chain was sequenced within a study of blood T cell repertoires in COVID-19. Study in general: There were acute and convalescent COVID-19 samples, and they came from the United States, Italy and Spain.

Germline-derived CDR1 and CDR2 are MGHDK and SYGVNS. With 3 bases removed from V and 9 bases from J, the gap between germline ends came to 12 bases. This CDR3 spans 13 amino acids. Seattle patients were enrolled while actively infected and followed longitudinally. Assay: immunoSEQ multiplex PCR; the TCRdb copy retains only in-frame clones and omits some. The repertoire consists of around 190,000 clones, with roughly 76% occurring once and the leading ten covering roughly 11%. Source material: peripheral blood. The source of this sequence is a woman between 40 and 55 years old with COVID-19, enrolled during active disease. This chain connects TRBV25-1 to TRBJ1-5, with D maybe TRBD1 (6 bases). The CDR3 loop is CASSEAQGGPQHF. The CDR3 DNA follows: TGTGCCAGCAGTGAGGCACAGGGCGGGCCCCAGCATTTT.